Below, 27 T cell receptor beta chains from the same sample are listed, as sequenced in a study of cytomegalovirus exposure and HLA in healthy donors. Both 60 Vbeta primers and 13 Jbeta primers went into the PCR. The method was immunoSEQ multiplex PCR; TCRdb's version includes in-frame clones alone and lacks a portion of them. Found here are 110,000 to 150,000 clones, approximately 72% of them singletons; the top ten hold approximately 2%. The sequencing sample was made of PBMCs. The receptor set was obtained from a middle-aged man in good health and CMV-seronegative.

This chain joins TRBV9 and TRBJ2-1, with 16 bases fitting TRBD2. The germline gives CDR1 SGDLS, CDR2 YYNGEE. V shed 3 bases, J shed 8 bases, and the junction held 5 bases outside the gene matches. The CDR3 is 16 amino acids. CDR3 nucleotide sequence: TGTGCCAGCAGCGAAGGGACTAGCGGGAGGGTCCATGAGCAGTTCTTC. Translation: CASSEGTSGRVHEQFF.

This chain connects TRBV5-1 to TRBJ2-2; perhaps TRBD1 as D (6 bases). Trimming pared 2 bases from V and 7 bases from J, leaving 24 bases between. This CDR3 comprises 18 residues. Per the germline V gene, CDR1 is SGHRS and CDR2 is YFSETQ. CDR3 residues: CASSLSRQAEGLGGELFF. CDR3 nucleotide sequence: TGCGCCAGCAGCTTATCACGACAGGCAGAGGGCCTGGGCGGGGAGCTGTTTTTT.

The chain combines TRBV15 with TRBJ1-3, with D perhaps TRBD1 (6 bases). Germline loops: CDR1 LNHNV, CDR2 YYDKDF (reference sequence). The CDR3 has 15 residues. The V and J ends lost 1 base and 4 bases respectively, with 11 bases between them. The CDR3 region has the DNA TGTGCCACCAGCAGAGGTCAGGGGCCAGGAAACACCATATATTTT. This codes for CATSRGQGPGNTIYF.

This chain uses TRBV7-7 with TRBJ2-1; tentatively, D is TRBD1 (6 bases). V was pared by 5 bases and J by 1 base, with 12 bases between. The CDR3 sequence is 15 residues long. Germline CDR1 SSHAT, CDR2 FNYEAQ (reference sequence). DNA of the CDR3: TGTGCCAGCAGCCCTGAGACAGGTTCCTACAATGAGCAGTTCTTC. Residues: CASSPETGSYNEQFF.

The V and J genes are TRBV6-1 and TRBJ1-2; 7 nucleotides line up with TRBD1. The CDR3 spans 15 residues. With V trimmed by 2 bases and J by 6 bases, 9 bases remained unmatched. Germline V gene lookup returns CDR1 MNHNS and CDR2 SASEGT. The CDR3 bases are TGTGCCAGCAGTGAATTTGTCGGGACAGCCCATGGCTACACCTTC. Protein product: CASSEFVGTAHGYTF.

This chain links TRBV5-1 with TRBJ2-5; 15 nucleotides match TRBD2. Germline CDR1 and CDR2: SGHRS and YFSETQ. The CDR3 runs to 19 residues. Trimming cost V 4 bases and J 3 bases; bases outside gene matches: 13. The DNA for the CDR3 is TGCGCCAGCAGCATCGGACTAGCGGGGGGGCAGGGCGTAGAAGAGACCCAGTACTTC. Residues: CASSIGLAGGQGVEETQYF.

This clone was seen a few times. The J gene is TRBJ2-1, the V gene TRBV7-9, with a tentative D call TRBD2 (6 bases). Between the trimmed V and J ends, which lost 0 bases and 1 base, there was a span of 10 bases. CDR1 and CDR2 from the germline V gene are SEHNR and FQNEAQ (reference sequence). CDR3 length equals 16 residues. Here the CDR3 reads CASSLATSLSYNEQFF. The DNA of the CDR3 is TGTGCCAGCAGCTTAGCGACTAGTCTTTCCTACAATGAGCAGTTCTTC.

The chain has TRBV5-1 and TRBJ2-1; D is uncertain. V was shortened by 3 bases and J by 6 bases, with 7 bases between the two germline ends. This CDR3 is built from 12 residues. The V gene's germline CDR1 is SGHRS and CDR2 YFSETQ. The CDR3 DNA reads TGCGCCAGCAGCTCGTCTATCAATGAGCAGTTCTTC. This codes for CASSSSINEQFF.

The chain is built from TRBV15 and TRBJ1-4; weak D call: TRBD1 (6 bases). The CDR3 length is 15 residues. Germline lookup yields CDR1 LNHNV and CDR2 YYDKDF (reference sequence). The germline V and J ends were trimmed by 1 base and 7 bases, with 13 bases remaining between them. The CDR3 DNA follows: TGTGCCACCAGCAGAGTAGCGACAGGCGGTGAAAAACTGTTTTTT. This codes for CATSRVATGGEKLFF.

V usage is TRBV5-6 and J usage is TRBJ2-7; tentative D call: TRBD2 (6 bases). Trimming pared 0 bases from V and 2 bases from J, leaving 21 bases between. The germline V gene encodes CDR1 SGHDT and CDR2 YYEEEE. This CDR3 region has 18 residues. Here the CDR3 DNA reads TGTGCCAGCAGCTTGGTGGTCCGGCCAGGAGGGCGGACCTACGAGCAGTACTTC. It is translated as CASSLVVRPGGRTYEQYF. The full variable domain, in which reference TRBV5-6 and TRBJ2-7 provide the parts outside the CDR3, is DAGVTQSPTHLIKTRGQQVTLRCSPKSGHDTVSWYQQALGQGPQFIFQYYEEEERQRGNFPDRFSGHQFPNYSSELNVNALLLGDSALYLCASSLVVRPGGRTYEQYFGPGTRLTVT.

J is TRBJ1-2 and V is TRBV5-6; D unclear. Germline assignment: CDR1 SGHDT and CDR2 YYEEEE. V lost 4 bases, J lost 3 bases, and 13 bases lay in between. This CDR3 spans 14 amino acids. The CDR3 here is CASSTRASDYGYTF. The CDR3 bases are TGTGCCAGCAGCACCCGAGCCTCGGACTATGGCTACACCTTC.

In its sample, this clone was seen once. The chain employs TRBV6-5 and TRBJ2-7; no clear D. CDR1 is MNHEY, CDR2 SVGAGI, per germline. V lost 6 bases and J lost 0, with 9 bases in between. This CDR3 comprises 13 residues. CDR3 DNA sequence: TGTGCCAGCAGCGCCCAGTACTCCTACGAGCAGTACTTC. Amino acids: CASSAQYSYEQYF.

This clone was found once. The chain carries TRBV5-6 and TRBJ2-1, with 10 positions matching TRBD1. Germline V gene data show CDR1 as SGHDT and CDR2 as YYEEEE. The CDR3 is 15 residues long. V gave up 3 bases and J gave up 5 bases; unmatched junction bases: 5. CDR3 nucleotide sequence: TGTGCCAGCAGCTGGGCGGACAGGGGGAACAATGAGCAGTTCTTC. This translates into CASSWADRGNNEQFF.

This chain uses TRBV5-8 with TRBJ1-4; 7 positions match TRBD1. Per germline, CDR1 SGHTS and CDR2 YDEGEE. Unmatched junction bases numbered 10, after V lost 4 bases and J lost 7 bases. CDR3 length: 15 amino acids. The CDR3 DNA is TGTGCCAGCAGCCCTAGACAGGGCCCCGTTGAAAAACTGTTTTTT. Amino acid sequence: CASSPRQGPVEKLFF.

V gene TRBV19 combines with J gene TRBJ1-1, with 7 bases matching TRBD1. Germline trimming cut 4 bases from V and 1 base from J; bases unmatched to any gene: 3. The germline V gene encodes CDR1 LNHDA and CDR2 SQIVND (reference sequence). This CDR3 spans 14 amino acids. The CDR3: CASSTQGGNTEAFF. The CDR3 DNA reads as TGTGCCAGTAGTACTCAGGGGGGGAACACTGAAGCTTTCTTT.

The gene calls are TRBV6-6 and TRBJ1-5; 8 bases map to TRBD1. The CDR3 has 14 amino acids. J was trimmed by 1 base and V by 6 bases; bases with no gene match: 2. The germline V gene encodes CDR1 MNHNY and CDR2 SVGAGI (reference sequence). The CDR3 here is CASRQGESNQPQHF. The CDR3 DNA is TGTGCCAGCAGACAGGGGGAGAGCAATCAGCCCCAGCATTTT.

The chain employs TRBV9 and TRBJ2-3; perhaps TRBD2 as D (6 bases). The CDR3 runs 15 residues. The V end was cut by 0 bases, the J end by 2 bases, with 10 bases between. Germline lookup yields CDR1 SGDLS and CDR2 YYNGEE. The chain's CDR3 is CASSVGGTVTDTQYF. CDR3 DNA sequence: TGTGCCAGCAGCGTAGGTGGGACTGTCACAGATACGCAGTATTTT.

The CDR3 is CASSQDLMAGDEQFF. In DNA form, the CDR3 reads TGCGCCAGCAGCCAAGATTTAATGGCAGGGGACGAGCAGTTCTTC. The V call is TRBV4-3, the J call TRBJ2-1, with D possibly matching TRBD1 (6 bases). The V gene lost 0 bases and the J gene lost 10 bases, with 16 bases spanning the gap. Germline V lookup: CDR1 LGHNA, CDR2 YSLEER. The CDR3 length is 15 residues.

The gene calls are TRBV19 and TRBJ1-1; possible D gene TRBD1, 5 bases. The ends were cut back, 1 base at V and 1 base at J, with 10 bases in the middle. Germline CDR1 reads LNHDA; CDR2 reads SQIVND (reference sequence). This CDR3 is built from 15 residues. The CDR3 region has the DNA TGTGCCAGTAGTATAGGCGGGGGGGGGAACACTGAAGCTTTCTTT. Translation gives CASSIGGGGNTEAFF.

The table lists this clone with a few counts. The CDR3 sequence is CASSFRQGESYGYTF. In DNA, the CDR3 is TGCGCCAGCAGCTTCCGACAGGGTGAGAGCTATGGCTACACCTTC. J is TRBJ1-2 and V is TRBV5-1; 7 bases are shared with TRBD1. In germline, CDR1 is SGHRS, CDR2 YFSETQ. Losses at the gene ends were 2 bases for V and 4 bases for J; bases not matched to a gene: 8. This CDR3 is built from 15 residues.

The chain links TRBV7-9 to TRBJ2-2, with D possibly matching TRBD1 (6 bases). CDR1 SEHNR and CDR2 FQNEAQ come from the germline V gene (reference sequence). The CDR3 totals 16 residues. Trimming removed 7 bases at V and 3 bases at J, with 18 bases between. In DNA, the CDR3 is TGTGCCAGCATAATTAGGGGGACACTGGACACCGGGGAGCTGTTTTTT. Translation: CASIIRGTLDTGELFF. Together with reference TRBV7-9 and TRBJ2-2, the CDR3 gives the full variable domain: DTGVSQNPRHKITKRGQNVTFRCDPISEHNRLYWYRQTLGQGPEFLTYFQNEAQLEKSRLLSDRFSAERPKGSFSTLEIQRTEQGDSAMYLCASIIRGTLDTGELFFGEGSRLTVL.

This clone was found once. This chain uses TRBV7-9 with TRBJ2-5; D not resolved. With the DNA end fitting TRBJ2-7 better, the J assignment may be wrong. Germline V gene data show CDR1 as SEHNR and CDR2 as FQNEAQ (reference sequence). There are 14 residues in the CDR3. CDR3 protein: CASSLGLSSYEQYF. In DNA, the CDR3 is TGTGCCAGCAGCTTAGGACTGAGCTCCTACGAGCAGTACTTC.

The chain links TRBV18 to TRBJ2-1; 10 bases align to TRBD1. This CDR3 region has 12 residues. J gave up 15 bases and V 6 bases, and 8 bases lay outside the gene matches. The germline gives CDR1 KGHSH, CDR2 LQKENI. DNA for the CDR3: TGTGCCAGCTCGAGACAGGGGGCGCGGCTGTTCTTC. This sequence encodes CASSRQGARLFF.

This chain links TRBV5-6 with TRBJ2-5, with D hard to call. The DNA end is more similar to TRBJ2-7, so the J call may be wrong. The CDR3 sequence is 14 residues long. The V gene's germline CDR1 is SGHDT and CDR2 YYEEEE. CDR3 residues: CASSSPRFSYEQYF. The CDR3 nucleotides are TGTGCCAGCAGCTCCCCGAGGTTCTCCTACGAGCAGTACTTC.

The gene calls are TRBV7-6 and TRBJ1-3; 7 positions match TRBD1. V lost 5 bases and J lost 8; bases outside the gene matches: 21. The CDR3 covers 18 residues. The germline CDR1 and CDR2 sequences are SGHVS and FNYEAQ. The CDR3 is CASSLRPGQPKRLDTIYF. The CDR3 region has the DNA TGTGCCAGCAGCCTGAGACCGGGACAGCCCAAAAGATTGGACACCATATATTTT.

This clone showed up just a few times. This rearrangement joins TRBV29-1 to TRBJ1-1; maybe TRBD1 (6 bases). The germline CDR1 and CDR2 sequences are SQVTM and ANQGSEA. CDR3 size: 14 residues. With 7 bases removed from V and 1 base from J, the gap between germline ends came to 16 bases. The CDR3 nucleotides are TGCAGCGGACGGGGGGCCAGACGGAACACTGAAGCTTTCTTT. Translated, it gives CSGRGARRNTEAFF. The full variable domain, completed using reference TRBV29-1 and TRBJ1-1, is SAVISQKPSRDICQRGTSLTIQCQVDSQVTMMFWYRQQPGQSLTLIATANQGSEATYESGFVIDKFPISRPNLTFSTLTVSNMSPEDSSIYLCSGRGARRNTEAFFGQGTRLTVV.

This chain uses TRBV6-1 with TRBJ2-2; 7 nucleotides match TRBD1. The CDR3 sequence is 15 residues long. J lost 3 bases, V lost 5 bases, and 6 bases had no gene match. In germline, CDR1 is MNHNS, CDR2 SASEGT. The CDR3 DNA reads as TGTGCCAGCAGTCCAACAGGGGTGGACACCGGGGAGCTGTTTTTT. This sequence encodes CASSPTGVDTGELFF.